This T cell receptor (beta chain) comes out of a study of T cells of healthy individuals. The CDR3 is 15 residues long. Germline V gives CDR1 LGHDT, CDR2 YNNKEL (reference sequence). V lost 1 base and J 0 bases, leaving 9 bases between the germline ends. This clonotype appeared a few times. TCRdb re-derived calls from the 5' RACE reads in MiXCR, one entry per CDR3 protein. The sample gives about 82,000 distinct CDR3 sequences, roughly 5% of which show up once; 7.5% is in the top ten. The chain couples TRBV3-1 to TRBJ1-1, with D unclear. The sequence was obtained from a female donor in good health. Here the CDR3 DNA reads TGTGCCAGCAGCCAAGGAGGGTTTATGAACACTGAAGCTTTCTTT. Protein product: CASSQGGFMNTEAFF.